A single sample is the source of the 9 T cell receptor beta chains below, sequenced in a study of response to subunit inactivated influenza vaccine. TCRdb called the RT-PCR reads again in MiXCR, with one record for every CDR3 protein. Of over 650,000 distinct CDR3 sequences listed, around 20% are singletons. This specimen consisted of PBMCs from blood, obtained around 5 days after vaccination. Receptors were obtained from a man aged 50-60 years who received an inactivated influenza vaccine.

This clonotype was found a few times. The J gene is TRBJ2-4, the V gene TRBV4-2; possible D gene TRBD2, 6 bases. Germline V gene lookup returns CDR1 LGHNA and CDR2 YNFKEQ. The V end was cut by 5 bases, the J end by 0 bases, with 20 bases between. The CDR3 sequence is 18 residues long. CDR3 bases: TGTGCCAGCAGCGCAGGCGCTAGCGCGGGCCTAGCCAAAAACATTCAGTACTTC. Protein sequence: CASSAGASAGLAKNIQYF.

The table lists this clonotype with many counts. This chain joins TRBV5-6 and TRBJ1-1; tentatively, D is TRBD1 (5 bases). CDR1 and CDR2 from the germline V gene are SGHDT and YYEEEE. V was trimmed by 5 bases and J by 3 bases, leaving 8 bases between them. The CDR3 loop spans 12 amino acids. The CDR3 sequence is CASRRQYTEAFF. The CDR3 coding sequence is TGTGCCAGCAGACGACAGTACACTGAAGCTTTCTTT.

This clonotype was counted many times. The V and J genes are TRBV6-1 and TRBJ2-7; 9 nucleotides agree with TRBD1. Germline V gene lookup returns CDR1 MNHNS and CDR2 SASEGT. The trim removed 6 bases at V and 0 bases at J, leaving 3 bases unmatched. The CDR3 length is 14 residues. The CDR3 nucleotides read TGTGCCAGCAGAGGGGACAGGGCCTCCTACGAGCAGTACTTC. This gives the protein CASRGDRASYEQYF.

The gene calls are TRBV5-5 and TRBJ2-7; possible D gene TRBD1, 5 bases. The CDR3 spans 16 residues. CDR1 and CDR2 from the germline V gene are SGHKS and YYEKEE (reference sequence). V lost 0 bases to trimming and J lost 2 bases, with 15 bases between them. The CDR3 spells CASSLALDKIPYEQYF. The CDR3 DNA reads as TGTGCCAGCAGCTTGGCCCTGGACAAGATTCCCTACGAGCAGTACTTC.

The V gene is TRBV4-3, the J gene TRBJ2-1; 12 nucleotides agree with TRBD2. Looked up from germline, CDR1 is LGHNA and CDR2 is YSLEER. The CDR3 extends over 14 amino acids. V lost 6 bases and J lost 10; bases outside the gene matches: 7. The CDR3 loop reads CASRSSGGGGEQFF. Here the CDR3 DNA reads TGCGCCAGCAGATCTAGCGGGGGGGGTGGGGAGCAGTTCTTC.

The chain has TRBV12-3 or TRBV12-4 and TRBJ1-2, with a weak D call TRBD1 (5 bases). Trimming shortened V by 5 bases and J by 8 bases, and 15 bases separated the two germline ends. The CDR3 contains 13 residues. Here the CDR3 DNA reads TGTGCCAGCAGTGCCGGGACTCGGAGGGGCTACACCTTC. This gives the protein CASSAGTRRGYTF.

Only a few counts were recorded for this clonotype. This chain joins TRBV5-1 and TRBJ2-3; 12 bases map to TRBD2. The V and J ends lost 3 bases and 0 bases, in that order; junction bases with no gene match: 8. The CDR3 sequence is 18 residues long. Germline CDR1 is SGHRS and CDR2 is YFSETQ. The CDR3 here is CASSSGLAGLTSTDTQYF. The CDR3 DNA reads TGCGCCAGCAGCTCGGGACTAGCGGGCTTGACTAGCACAGATACGCAGTATTTT.

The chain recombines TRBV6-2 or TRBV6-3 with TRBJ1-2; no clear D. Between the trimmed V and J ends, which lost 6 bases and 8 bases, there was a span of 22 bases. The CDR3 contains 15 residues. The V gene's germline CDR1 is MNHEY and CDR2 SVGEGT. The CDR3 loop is CASSQRPPRVYGYTF. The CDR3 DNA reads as TGTGCCAGCAGCCAACGCCCACCTCGTGTTTACGGCTACACCTTC.

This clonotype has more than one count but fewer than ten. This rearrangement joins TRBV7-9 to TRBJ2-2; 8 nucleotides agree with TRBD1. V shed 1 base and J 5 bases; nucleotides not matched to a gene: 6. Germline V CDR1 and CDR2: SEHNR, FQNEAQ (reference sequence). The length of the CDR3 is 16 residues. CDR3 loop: CASSLVGQGVTGELFF. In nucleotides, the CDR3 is TGTGCCAGCAGCTTAGTTGGACAGGGAGTAACCGGGGAGCTGTTTTTT.